These 10 T cell receptor beta chains came from one sample sequenced in a study of early T cells in non-severe SARS-CoV-2 infection. TCRdb analysed the 5' RACE reads with MiXCR anew, one entry per CDR3 protein. The repertoire holds nearly 50,000 distinct CDR3 sequences, with 6% to 8% as singletons. The sequencing used whole blood, collected at baseline. Source of these receptors: an adult who was a healthcare worker with PCR-confirmed SARS-CoV-2 infection or an uninfected control (not recorded which).

This clonotype has a count of ten or more. CDR3 residues: CASSLGTTSTDTQYF. CDR3 coding DNA: TGTGCCAGCAGCTTAGGGACTACCAGCACAGATACGCAGTATTTT. The gene calls are TRBV7-6 and TRBJ2-3; the D gene is possibly TRBD2 (6 bases). The CDR3 length is 15 residues. Germline-derived CDR1 and CDR2 are SGHVS and FNYEAQ. V was trimmed by 1 base and J by 0 bases, leaving 8 bases between them.

This clonotype showed up many times. The V call is TRBV12-3 or TRBV12-4, the J call TRBJ1-5, with a possible D match to TRBD1 (6 bases). The CDR3 covers 15 residues. With 3 bases removed from V and 6 bases from J, the gap between germline ends came to 15 bases. CDR3 bases: TGTGCCAGCAGTTTCCCGGGGGGGGCTAGTCAGCCCCAGCATTTT. Its protein is CASSFPGGASQPQHF.

This clonotype was counted ten times or more. V gene TRBV5-1 combines with J gene TRBJ2-1, with a possible D match to TRBD2 (5 bases). The CDR3 runs 12 residues. Trimming pared 4 bases from V and 6 bases from J, leaving 8 bases between. Germline CDR1 reads SGHRS; CDR2 reads YFSETQ. The CDR3 bases are TGCGCCAGCAGCATCGGAGGCAATGAGCAGTTCTTC. This encodes CASSIGGNEQFF.

The chain has TRBV20-1 and TRBJ2-7; a possible D gene is TRBD2 (6 bases). Trimming removed 5 bases from V and 9 bases from J, with 20 bases in between. Germline values: CDR1 DFQATT, CDR2 SNEGSKA (reference sequence). The CDR3 runs 13 residues. CDR3 nucleotides: TGCAGTGCTCACGGGACTCAAAGAAAGGGGCAGTACTTC. It yields the protein CSAHGTQRKGQYF.

This clonotype has only a few counts. CDR3 nucleotides: TGTGCCAGCAGCTTAAACAGGGCGAACACCGGGGAGCTGTTTTTT. Amino acid sequence: CASSLNRANTGELFF. This chain joins TRBV7-2 and TRBJ2-2; a weak D match, TRBD1 (6 bases). The germline V gene encodes CDR1 SGHTA and CDR2 FQGNSA. The V end lost 2 bases, the J end lost 0 bases, and 7 bases lay between the germline ends. The CDR3 is 15 amino acids.

This clonotype came up a few times. This chain links TRBV7-3 with TRBJ2-3; D is ambiguous. The germline V and J ends were trimmed by 2 bases and 2 bases, with 14 bases remaining between them. The germline V gene encodes CDR1 SGHTA and CDR2 FQGTGA. The CDR3 runs to 16 residues. CDR3 sequence (DNA): TGTGCCAGCAGCTTAGTAGGCCGGACCCACACAGATACGCAGTATTTT. It yields the protein CASSLVGRTHTDTQYF.

V usage is TRBV20-1 and J usage is TRBJ1-5; no clear D. The germline gives CDR1 DFQATT, CDR2 SNEGSKA (reference sequence). V was cut by 0 bases and J by 3 bases, with 12 bases left in between. The CDR3 spans 15 residues. The CDR3 sequence: CSARDAAGPNQPQHF. The CDR3 region has the DNA TGCAGTGCTAGAGATGCGGCAGGCCCCAATCAGCCCCAGCATTTT.

This clonotype has ten or more counts. The chain links TRBV20-1 to TRBJ1-1; D possibly corresponds to TRBD1 (5 bases). The CDR3 is 14 amino acids. The germline CDR1 and CDR2 sequences are DFQATT and SNEGSKA (reference sequence). Trimming pared 6 bases from V and 4 bases from J, leaving 18 bases between. For the CDR3, the DNA is TGCAGTGCGAGCCGGGGGATGACCTCCACTGAAGCTTTCTTT. It yields the protein CSASRGMTSTEAFF.

Many counts were recorded for this clonotype. The V gene is TRBV19, the J gene TRBJ1-5; D possibly corresponds to TRBD1 (5 bases). The CDR3 length is 14 residues. Between the trimmed V and J ends, which lost 10 bases and 3 bases, there was a span of 16 bases. CDR1 and CDR2 from the germline V gene are LNHDA and SQIVND (reference sequence). CDR3 nucleotides: TGTGCCACTGCGGTGGGGCGGGACAATCAGCCCCAGCATTTT. This codes for CATAVGRDNQPQHF.

The chain employs TRBV4-1 and TRBJ2-7; the D is unclear. The V end lost 0 bases, the J end lost 7 bases, and 7 bases lay between the germline ends. Germline V gives CDR1 MGHRA, CDR2 YSYEKL. The CDR3 is 12 residues long. The CDR3 is CASSQEFGEQYF. CDR3 sequence (DNA): TGCGCCAGCAGCCAAGAGTTTGGGGAGCAGTACTTC.